This T cell receptor (beta chain) emerged from a study of T cells in Graves' hyperthyroidism and ophthalmopathy. From RNA transcripts, TCR beta CDR3 regions were amplified. The TCR CDR3 was amplified in a first-round RT-PCR using the HTBI primer set. TCRdb reanalysed the multiplex PCR reads using MiXCR and keeps one entry per CDR3 protein. The table includes 480,000 or so distinct CDR3 sequences, roughly 45% detected once. This clonotype was picked up a small number of times. V gave up 5 bases and J gave up 11 bases, with 18 bases separating them. Germline CDR1 is LNHDA and CDR2 is SQIVND (reference sequence). The CDR3 extends over 13 amino acids.

The chain joins TRBV19 to TRBJ1-1; D call uncertain. The receptor comes from an adult woman with Graves' disease, either hyperthyroidism or ophthalmopathy (not recorded which). Sequences were obtained from peripheral blood or thyroid tissue (not recorded which). CDR3 sequence reads: CASSPEEPLRAFF. The CDR3 nucleotides read TGTGCCAGTAGTCCAGAGGAACCACTGCGCGCTTTCTTT.